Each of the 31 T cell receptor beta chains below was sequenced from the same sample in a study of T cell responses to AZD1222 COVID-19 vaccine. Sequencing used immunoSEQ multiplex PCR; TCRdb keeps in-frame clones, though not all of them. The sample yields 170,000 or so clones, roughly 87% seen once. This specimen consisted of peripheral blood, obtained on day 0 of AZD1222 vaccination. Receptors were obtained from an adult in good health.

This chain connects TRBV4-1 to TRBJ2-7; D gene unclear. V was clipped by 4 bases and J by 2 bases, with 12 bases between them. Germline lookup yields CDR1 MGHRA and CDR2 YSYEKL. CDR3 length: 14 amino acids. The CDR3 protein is CASSPTDSPYEQYF. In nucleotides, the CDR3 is TGCGCCAGCAGCCCCACCGACTCCCCCTACGAGCAGTACTTC.

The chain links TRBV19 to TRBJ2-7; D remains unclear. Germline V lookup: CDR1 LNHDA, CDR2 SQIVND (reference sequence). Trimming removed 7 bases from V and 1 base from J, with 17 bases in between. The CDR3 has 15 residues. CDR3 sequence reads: CASTPSHGESYEQYF. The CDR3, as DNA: TGTGCCAGTACCCCGAGCCACGGAGAATCCTACGAGCAGTACTTC.

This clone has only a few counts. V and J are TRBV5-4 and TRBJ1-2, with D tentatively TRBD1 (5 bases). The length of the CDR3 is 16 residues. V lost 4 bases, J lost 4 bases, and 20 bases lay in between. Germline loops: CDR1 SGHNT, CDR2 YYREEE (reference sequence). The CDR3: CASSDRDAGKSYGYTF. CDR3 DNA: TGTGCCAGCAGCGACCGGGACGCTGGGAAGTCCTATGGCTACACCTTC.

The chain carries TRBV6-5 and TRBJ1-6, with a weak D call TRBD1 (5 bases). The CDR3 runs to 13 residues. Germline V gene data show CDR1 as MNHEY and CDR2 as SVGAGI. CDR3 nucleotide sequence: TGTGCATGTGGGGGGGGGTTGGGTTCACCCCTCCACTTT. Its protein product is CACGGGLGSPLHF.

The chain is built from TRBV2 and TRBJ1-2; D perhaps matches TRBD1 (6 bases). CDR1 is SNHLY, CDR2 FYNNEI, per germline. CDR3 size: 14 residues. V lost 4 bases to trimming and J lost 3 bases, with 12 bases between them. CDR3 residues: CASSARQDYYGYTF. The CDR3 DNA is TGTGCCAGCAGTGCAAGACAGGATTACTATGGCTACACCTTC.

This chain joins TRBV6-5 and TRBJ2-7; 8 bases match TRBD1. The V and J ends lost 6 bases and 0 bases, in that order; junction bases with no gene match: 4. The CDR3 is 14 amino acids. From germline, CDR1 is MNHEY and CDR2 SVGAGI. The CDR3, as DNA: TGTGCCAGCAGCCGGGACAGGAGCTCCTACGAGCAGTACTTC. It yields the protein CASSRDRSSYEQYF.

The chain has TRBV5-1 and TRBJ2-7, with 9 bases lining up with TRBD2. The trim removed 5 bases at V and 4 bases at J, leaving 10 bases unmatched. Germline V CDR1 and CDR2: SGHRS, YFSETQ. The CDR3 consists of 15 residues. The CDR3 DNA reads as TGCGCCAGCAGAGGAAGAGCGGGAGGAGATTACGAGCAGTACTTC. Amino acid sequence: CASRGRAGGDYEQYF.

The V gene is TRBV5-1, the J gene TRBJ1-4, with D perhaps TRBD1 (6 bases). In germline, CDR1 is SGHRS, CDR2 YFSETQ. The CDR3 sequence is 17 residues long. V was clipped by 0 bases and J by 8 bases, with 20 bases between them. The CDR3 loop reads CASSLGAGGGSTEKLFF. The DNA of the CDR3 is TGCGCCAGCAGCTTGGGTGCGGGGGGCGGCAGTACGGAAAAACTGTTTTTT.

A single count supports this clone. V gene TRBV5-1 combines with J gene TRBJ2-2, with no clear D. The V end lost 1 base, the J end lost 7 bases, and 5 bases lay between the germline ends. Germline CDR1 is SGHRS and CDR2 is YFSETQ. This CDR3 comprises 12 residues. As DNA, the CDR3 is TGCGCCAGCAGCTTGACTGTCGGGGAGCTGTTTTTT. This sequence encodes CASSLTVGELFF.

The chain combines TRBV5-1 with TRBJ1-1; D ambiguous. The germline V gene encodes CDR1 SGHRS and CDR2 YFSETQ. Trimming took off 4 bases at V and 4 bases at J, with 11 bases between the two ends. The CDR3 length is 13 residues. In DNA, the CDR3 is TGCGCCAGCAGCACATCCGGCTTCACTGAAGCTTTCTTT. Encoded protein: CASSTSGFTEAFF.

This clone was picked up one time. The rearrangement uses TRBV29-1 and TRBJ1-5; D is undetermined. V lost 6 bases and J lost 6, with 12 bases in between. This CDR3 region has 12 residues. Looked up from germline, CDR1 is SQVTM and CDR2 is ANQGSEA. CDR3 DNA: TGCAGCGTGGGCGAGGGCGGTCAGCCCCAGCATTTT. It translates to CSVGEGGQPQHF.

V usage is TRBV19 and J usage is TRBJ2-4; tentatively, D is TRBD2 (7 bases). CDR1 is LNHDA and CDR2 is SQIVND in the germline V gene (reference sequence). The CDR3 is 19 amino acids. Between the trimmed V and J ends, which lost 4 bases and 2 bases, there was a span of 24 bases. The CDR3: CASSTARGREREPKNIQYF. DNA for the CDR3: TGTGCCAGTAGTACCGCCCGGGGGCGGGAGCGAGAACCCAAAAACATTCAGTACTTC.

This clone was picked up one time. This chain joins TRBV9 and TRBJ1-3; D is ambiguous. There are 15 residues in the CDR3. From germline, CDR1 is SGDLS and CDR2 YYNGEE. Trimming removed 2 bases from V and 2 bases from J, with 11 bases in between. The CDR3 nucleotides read TGTGCCAGCAGCGTCGGCTTGGGGACTGGAAACACCATATATTTT. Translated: CASSVGLGTGNTIYF.

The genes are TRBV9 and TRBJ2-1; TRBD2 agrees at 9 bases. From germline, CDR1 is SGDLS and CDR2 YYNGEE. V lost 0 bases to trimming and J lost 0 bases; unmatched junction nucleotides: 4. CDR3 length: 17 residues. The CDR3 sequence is CASSVGVSGSSYNEQFF. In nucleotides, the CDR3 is TGTGCCAGCAGCGTAGGGGTTAGCGGGAGCTCCTACAATGAGCAGTTCTTC.

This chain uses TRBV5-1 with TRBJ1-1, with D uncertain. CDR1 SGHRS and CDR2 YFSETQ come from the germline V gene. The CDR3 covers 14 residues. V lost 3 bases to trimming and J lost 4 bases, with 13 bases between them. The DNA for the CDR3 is TGCGCCAGCAGCTGGGTAGGGATTACCACTGAAGCTTTCTTT. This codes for CASSWVGITTEAFF.

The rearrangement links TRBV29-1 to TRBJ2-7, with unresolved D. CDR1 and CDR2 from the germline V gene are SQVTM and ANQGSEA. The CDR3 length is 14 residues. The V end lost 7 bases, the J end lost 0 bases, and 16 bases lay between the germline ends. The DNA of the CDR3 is TGCAGCGCCCACACGGACCCCAGCTCCTACGAGCAGTACTTC. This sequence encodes CSAHTDPSSYEQYF.

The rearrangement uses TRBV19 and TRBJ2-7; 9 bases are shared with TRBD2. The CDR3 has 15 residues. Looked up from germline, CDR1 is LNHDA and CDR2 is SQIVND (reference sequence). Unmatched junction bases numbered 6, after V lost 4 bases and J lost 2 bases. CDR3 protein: CASSKGAGGPYEQYF. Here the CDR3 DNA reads TGTGCCAGTAGTAAAGGGGCGGGAGGGCCCTACGAGCAGTACTTC.

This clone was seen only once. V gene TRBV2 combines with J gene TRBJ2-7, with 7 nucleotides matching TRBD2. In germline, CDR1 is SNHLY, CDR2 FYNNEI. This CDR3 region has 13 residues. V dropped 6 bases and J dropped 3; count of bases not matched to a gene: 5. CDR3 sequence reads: CASRWGGNYEQYF. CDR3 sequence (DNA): TGTGCCAGCAGATGGGGAGGGAACTACGAGCAGTACTTC.

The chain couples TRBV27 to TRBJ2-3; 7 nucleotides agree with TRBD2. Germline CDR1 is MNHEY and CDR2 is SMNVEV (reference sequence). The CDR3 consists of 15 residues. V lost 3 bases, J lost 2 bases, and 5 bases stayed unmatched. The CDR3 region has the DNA TGTGCCAGCAGTTTCGGCGGGGGAGACACAGATACGCAGTATTTT. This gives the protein CASSFGGGDTDTQYF.

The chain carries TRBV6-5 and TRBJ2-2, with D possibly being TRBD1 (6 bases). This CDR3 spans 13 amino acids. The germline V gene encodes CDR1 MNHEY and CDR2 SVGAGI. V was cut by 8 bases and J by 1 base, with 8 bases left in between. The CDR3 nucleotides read TGTGCCAGCGAGGACAGGAACACCGGGGAGCTGTTTTTT. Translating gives CASEDRNTGELFF.

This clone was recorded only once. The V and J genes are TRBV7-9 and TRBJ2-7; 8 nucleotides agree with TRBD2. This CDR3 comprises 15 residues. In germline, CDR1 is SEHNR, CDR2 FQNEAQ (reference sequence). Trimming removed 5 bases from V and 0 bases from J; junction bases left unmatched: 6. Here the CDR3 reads CASSPGLDSSYEQYF. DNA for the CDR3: TGTGCCAGCAGCCCGGGACTAGACAGCTCCTACGAGCAGTACTTC.

CDR3 DNA sequence: TGTGCCAGCAGCTTAGGAGGCGGCGGGGAGACCCAGTACTTC. Translated: CASSLGGGGETQYF. J is TRBJ2-5 and V is TRBV7-9; D possibly corresponds to TRBD2 (5 bases). The CDR3 is 14 residues long. Germline V lookup: CDR1 SEHNR, CDR2 FQNEAQ (reference sequence). V was trimmed by 1 base and J by 5 bases, leaving 11 bases between them.

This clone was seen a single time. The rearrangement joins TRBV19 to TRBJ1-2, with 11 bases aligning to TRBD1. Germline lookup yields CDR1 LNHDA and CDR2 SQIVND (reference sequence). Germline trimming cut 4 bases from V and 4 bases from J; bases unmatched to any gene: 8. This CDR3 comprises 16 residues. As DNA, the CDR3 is TGTGCCAGTAGTAGGGGACAGGGGGTACGCTCCTATGGCTACACCTTC. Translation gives CASSRGQGVRSYGYTF.

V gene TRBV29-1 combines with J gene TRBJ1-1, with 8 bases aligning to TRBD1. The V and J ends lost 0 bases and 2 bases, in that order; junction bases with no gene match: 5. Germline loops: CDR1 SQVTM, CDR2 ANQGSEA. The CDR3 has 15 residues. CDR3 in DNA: TGCAGCGTTGAAGACAACGACAGGGGTAACACTGAAGCTTTCTTT. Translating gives CSVEDNDRGNTEAFF. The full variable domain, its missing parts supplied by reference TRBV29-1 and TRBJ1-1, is SAVISQKPSRDICQRGTSLTIQCQVDSQVTMMFWYRQQPGQSLTLIATANQGSEATYESGFVIDKFPISRPNLTFSTLTVSNMSPEDSSIYLCSVEDNDRGNTEAFFGQGTRLTVV.

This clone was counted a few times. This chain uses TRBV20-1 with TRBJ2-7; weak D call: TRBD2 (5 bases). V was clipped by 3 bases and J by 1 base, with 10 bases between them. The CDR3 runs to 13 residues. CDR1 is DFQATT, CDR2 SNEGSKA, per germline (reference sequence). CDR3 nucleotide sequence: TGCAGTGCTAGTAACAGACTATCCTACGAGCAGTACTTC. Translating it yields CSASNRLSYEQYF.

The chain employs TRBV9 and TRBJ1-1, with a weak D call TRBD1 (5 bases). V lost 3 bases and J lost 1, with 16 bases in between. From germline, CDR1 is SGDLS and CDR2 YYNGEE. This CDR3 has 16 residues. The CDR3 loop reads CASSATPGDGNTEAFF. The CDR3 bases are TGTGCCAGCAGCGCCACCCCGGGGGACGGGAACACTGAAGCTTTCTTT. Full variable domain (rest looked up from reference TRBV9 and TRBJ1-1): DSGVTQTPKHLITATGQRVTLRCSPRSGDLSVYWYQQSLDQGLQFLIQYYNGEERAKGNILERFSAQQFPDLHSELNLSSLELGDSALYFCASSATPGDGNTEAFFGQGTRLTVV.

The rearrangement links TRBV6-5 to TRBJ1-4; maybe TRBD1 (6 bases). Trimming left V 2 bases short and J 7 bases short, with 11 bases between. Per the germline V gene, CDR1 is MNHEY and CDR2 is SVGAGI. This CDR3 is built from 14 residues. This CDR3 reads CASSYGGGREKLFF. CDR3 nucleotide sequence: TGTGCCAGCAGTTACGGGGGGGGCCGTGAAAAACTGTTTTTT.

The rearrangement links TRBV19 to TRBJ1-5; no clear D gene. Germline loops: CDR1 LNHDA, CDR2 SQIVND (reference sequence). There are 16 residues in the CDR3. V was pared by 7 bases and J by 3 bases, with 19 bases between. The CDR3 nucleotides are TGTGCCAGTAAGACTGCCGCGACGAGACCCAATCAGCCCCAGCATTTT. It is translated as CASKTAATRPNQPQHF.

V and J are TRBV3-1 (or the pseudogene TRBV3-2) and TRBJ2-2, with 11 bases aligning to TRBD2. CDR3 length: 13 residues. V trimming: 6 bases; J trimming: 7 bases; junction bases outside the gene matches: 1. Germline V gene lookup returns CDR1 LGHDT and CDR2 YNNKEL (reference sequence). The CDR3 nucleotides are TGTGCCAGCAGGACTAGCGGGAACGGGGAGCTGTTTTTT. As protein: CASRTSGNGELFF.

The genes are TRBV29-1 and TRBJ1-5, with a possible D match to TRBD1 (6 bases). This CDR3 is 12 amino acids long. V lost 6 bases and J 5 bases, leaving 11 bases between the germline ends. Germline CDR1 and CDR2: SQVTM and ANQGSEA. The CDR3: CSVREGDQPQHF. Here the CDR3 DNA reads TGCAGCGTGCGGGAGGGGGATCAGCCCCAGCATTTT. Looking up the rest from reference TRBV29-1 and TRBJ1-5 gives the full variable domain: SAVISQKPSRDICQRGTSLTIQCQVDSQVTMMFWYRQQPGQSLTLIATANQGSEATYESGFVIDKFPISRPNLTFSTLTVSNMSPEDSSIYLCSVREGDQPQHFGDGTRLSIL.

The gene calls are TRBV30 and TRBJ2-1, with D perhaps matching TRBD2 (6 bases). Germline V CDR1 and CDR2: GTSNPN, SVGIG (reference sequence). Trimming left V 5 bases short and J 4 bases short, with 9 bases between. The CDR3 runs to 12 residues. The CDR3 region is CAWLGLYNEQFF. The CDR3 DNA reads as TGTGCCTGGCTCGGACTATACAATGAGCAGTTCTTC.